The sample holds a few counts of the clone carrying this TCR beta chain. Its matching antigen is unknown. This sample stems from a study of tumor-infiltrating lymphocytes in primary liver carcinoma. Blood RNA came from unsorted whole blood; germline DNA was also extracted. Notes on the study in general: Tumors carried a top-250-clone fraction significantly exceeding that of blood (p = 0.039).

The CDR3 runs 17 residues. CDR1 and CDR2 (germline): MGHRA, YSYEKL. With 2 bases removed from V and 2 bases from J, the gap between germline ends came to 17 bases. TCR beta cDNA was made from 500 ng total RNA with a constant-region primer. Nested multiplex PCR, run for three rounds with slightly modified ARM-PCR, yielded TCR beta libraries. TRBV1-TRBV30 forward primers paired with a C-beta reverse primer drove the first two PCR rounds, about 9 cycles each. TCRdb independently ran MiXCR on the multiplex PCR reads; one entry per CDR3 protein. The sample includes 150,000 to 200,000 distinct CDR3 sequences, about 55% of them seen just once.

Sequencing input: peripheral blood. The TCR sequence derives from a middle-aged man with primary liver carcinoma and hepatitis B virus infection. V and J are TRBV4-1 and TRBJ2-3; tentatively, D is TRBD2 (5 bases). The CDR3: CASSQRPLALSTDTQYF. CDR3 bases: TGCGCCAGCAGCCAAAGACCCCTAGCCCTATCCACAGATACGCAGTATTTT.